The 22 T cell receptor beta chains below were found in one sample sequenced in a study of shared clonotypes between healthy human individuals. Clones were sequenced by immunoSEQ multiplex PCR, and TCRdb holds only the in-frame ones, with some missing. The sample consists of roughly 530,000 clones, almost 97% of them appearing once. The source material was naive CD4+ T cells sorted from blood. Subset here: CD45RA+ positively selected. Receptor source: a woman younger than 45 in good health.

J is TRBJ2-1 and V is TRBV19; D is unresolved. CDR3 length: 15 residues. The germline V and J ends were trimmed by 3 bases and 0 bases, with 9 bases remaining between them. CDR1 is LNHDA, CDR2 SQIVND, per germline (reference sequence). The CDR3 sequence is CASSMNGISYNEQFF. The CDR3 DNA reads TGTGCCAGTAGTATGAATGGAATCTCCTACAATGAGCAGTTCTTC.

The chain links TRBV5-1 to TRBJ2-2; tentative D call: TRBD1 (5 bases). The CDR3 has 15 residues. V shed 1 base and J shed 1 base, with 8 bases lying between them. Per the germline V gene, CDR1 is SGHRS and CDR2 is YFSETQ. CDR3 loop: CASSLITGNTGELFF. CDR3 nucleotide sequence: TGCGCCAGCAGCTTGATAACAGGGAACACCGGGGAGCTGTTTTTT.

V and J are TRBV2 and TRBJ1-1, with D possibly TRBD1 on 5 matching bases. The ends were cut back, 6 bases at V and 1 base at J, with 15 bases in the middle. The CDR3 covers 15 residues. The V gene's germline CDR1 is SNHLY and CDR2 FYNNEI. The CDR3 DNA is TGTGCCAGCAGGAAGCAGGGAACGAAGAACACTGAAGCTTTCTTT. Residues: CASRKQGTKNTEAFF. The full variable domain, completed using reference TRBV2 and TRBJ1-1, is EPEVTQTPSHQVTQMGQEVILRCVPISNHLYFYWYRQILGQKVEFLVSFYNNEISEKSEIFDDQFSVERPDGSNFTLKIRSTKLEDSAMYFCASRKQGTKNTEAFFGQGTRLTVV.

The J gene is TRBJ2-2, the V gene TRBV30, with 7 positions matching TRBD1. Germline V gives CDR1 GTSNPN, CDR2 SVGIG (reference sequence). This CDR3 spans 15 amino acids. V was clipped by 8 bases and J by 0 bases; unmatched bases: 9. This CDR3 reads CAAMPGQANTGELFF. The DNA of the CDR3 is TGTGCCGCGATGCCAGGACAGGCGAACACCGGGGAGCTGTTTTTT.

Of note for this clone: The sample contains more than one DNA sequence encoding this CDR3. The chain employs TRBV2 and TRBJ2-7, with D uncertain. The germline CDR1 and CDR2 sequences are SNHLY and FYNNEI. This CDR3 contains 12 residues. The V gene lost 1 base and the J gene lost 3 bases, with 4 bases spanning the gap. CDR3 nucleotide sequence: TGTGCCAGCAGTGAAGGGAGCTACGAGCAGTACTTC. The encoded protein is CASSEGSYEQYF.

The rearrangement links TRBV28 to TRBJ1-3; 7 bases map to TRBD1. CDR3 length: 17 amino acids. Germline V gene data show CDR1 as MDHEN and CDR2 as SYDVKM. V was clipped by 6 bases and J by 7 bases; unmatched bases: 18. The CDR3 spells CASRKATRTGLRNTIYF. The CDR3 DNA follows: TGTGCCAGCAGAAAAGCTACTCGGACAGGCCTTAGGAACACCATATATTTT.

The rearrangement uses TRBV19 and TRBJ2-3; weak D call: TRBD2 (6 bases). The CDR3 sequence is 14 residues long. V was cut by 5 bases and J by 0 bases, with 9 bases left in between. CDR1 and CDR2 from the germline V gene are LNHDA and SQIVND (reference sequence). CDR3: CASSLATSTDTQYF. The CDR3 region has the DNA TGTGCCAGTAGTCTAGCGACTAGCACAGATACGCAGTATTTT.

The CDR3 bases are TGTGCCAGTAGTCGATCCTTGGGTACCCATCTACGGGTAAGAGAGACCCAGTACTTC. This codes for CASSRSLGTHLRVRETQYF. This chain links TRBV19 with TRBJ2-5; no reliable D call. The CDR3 has 19 residues. Trimming cost V 5 bases and J 4 bases, with 29 bases left between them. Germline V gene data show CDR1 as LNHDA and CDR2 as SQIVND (reference sequence). The full variable domain, its missing parts supplied by reference TRBV19 and TRBJ2-5, is DGGITQSPKYLFRKEGQNVTLSCEQNLNHDAMYWYRQDPGQGLRLIYYSQIVNDFQKGDIAEGYSVSREKKESFPLTVTSAQKNPTAFYLCASSRSLGTHLRVRETQYFGPGTRLLVL.

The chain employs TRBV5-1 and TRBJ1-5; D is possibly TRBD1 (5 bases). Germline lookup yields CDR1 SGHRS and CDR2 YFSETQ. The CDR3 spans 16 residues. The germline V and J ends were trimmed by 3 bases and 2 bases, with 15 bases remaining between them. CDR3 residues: CASSSGVGGRNQPQHF. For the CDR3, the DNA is TGCGCCAGCAGCTCCGGGGTTGGGGGACGCAATCAGCCCCAGCATTTT.

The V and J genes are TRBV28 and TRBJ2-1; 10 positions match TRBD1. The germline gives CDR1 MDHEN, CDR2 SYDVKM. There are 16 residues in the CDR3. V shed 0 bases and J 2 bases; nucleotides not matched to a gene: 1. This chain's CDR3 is CASSLWDRGAYNEQFF. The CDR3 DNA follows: TGTGCCAGCAGTTTATGGGACAGGGGGGCCTACAATGAGCAGTTCTTC.

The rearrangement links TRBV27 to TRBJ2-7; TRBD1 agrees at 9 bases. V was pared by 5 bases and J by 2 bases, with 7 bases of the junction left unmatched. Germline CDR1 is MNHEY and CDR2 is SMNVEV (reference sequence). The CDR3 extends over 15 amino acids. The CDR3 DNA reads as TGTGCCAGCAGTACAAGGACAGGGGCCACCTACGAGCAGTACTTC. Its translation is CASSTRTGATYEQYF.

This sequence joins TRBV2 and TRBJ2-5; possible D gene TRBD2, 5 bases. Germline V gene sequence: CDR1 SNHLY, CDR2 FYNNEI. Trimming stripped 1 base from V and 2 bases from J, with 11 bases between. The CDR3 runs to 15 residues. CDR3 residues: CASSEDRGGQETQYF. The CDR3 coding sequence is TGTGCCAGCAGTGAAGATCGGGGTGGACAAGAGACCCAGTACTTC. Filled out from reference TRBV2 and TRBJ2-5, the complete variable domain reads EPEVTQTPSHQVTQMGQEVILRCVPISNHLYFYWYRQILGQKVEFLVSFYNNEISEKSEIFDDQFSVERPDGSNFTLKIRSTKLEDSAMYFCASSEDRGGQETQYFGPGTRLLVL.

CDR3 loop: CASREPGLADQETQYF. The CDR3 bases are TGTGCCAGCAGGGAGCCGGGACTAGCGGACCAAGAGACCCAGTACTTC. This chain connects TRBV7-3 to TRBJ2-5; 11 bases agree with TRBD2. The V segment lost 6 bases and the J segment 0 bases; nucleotides outside the gene matches: 6. CDR1 and CDR2 from the germline V gene are SGHTA and FQGTGA. The CDR3 is made up of 16 amino acids.

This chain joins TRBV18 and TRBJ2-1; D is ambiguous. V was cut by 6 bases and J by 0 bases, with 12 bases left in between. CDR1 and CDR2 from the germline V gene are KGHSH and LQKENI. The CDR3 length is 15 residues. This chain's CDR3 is CASSPNHASYNEQFF. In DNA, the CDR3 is TGTGCCAGCTCGCCTAACCATGCCTCCTACAATGAGCAGTTCTTC. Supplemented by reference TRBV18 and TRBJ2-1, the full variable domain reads NAGVMQNPRHLVRRRGQEARLRCSPMKGHSHVYWYRQLPEEGLKFMVYLQKENIIDESGMPKERFSAEFPKEGPSILRIQQVVRGDSAAYFCASSPNHASYNEQFFGPGTRLTVL.

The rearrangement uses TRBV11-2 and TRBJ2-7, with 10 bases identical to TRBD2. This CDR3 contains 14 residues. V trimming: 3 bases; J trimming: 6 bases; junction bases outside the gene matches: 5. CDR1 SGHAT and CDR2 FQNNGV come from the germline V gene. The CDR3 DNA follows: TGTGCCAGCAGCTTGGGACTAGCGTTCGGCGAGCAGTACTTC. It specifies CASSLGLAFGEQYF.

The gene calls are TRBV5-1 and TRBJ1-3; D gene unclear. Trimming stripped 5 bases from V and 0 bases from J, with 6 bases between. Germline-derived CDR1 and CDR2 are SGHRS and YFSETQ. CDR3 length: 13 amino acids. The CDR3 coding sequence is TGCGCCAGCAGGCATAGCTCTGGAAACACCATATATTTT. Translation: CASRHSSGNTIYF.

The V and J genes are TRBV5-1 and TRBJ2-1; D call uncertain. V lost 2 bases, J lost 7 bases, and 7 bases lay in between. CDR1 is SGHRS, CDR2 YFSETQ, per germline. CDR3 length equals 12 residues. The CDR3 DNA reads TGCGCCAGCAGCTTTGACGGGAATGAGCAGTTCTTC. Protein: CASSFDGNEQFF.

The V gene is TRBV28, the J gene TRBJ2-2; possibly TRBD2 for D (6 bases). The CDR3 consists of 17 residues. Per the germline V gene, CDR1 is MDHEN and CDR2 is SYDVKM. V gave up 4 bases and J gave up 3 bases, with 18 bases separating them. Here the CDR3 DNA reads TGTGCCAGCAGTTCCCAGCTAGCGCCTCGGGACACCGGGGAGCTGTTTTTT. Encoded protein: CASSSQLAPRDTGELFF.

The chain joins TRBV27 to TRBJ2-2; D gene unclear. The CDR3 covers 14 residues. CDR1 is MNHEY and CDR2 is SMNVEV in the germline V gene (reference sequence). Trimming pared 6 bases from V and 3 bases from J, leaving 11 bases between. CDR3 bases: TGTGCCAGCAGACCGGGTCACTACACCGGGGAGCTGTTTTTT. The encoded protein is CASRPGHYTGELFF.

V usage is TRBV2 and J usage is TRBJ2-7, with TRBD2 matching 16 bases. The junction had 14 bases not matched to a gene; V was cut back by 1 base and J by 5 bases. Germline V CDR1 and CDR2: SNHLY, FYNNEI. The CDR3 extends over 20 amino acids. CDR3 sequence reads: CASSEEESGLAGGTVHEQYF. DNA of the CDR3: TGTGCCAGCAGTGAAGAGGAGTCGGGACTAGCGGGAGGGACGGTCCACGAGCAGTACTTC.

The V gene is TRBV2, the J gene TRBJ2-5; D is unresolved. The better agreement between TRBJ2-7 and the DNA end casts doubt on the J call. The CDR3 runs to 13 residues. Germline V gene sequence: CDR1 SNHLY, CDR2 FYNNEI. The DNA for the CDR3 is TGTGCCAGCAGTGTCGGCCGGTACTACGAGCAGTACTTC. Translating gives CASSVGRYYEQYF.

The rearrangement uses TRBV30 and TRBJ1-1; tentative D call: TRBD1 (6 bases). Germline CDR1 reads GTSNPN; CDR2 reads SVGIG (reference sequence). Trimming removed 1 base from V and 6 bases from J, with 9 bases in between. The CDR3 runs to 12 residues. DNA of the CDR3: TGTGCCTGGAGTGGGGGGCACCCTGAAGCTTTCTTT. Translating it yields CAWSGGHPEAFF.